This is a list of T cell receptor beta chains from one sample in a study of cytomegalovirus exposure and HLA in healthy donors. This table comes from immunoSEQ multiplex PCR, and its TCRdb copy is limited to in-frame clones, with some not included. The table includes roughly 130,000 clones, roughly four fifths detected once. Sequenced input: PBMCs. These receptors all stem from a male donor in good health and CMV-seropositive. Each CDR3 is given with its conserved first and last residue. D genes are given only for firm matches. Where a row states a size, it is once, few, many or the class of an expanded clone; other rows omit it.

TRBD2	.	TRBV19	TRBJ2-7	TGTGCCAGTAGTACCGAGCGGGACTCCTACGAGCAGTACTTC	CASSTERDSYEQYF
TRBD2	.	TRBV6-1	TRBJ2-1	TGTGCCAGCTCTAGCGGAGGCGGGGATGAGCAGTTCTTC	CASSSGGGDEQFF
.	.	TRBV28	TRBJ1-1	TGTGCCAGCAGTTTAGGTAGCCAGGGAACCGCTGAAGCTTTCTTT	CASSLGSQGTAEAFF
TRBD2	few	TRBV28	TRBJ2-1	TGTGCCAGCAGCCGGGGACTAGCGGGAGGCCTACCCGATGAGCAGTTCTTC	CASSRGLAGGLPDEQFF
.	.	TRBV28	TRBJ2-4	TGTGCCAGCAGTCCAGCGGGTGGGGCCAAAAACATTCAGTACTTC	CASSPAGGAKNIQYF
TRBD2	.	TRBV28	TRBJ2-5	TGTGCCAGCAGTTTTGTTCCTGGGCTAGCGGGAGCCGGAGGGGAGACCCAGTACTTC	CASSFVPGLAGAGGETQYF
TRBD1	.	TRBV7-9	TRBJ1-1	TGTGCCAGCAGCACGGGACAGGGCTCGGCCACTGAAGCTTTCTTT	CASSTGQGSATEAFF
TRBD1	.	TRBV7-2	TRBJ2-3	TGTGCCAGCAGCCCGGGGACAGATACAAGCACAGATACGCAGTATTTT	CASSPGTDTSTDTQYF
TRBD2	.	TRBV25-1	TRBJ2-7	TGTGCCAGCATCCTGGGTCGGGAGGGGATAACCTACGAGCAGTACTTC	CASILGREGITYEQYF
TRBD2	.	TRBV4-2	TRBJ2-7	TGTGCCAGCACCGAACTAGCGGGAGACAGAGACTACGAGCAGTACTTC	CASTELAGDRDYEQYF
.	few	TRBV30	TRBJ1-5	TGTGCCTGGAGTGGGGGGGAAAATCAGCCCCAGCATTTT	CAWSGGENQPQHF
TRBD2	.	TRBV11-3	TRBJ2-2	TGTGCCAGCAGCTTAGAGGGGGGGAGGGGCACCGGGGAGCTGTTTTTT	CASSLEGGRGTGELFF
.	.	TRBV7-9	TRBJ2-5	TGTTCCAGCAGCAACGGCCGGACAACCAAGCCGCAAGAGACCCAGTACTTC	CSSSNGRTTKPQETQYF
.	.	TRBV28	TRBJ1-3	TGTGCCAGCGGCCCCGGAGCTTGGTACACCATATATTTT	CASGPGAWYTIYF
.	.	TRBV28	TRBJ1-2	TGTGCCAGCAGTCTCCCGGGGAACTATGGCTACACCTTC	CASSLPGNYGYTF
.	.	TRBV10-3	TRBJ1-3	TGTGCCATCAGTGAGACAGTCTCTGGAAACACCATATATTTT	CAISETVSGNTIYF
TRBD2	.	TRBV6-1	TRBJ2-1	TGTGCCAGCAGTCCCCGGGACTATGGTTCAGGGCAGTTCTTC	CASSPRDYGSGQFF
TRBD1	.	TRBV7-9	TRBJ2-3	TGTGCCAGCAGATTCTCAGGGGGCCGCACAGATACGCAGTATTTT	CASRFSGGRTDTQYF
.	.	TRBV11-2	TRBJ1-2	TGTGCCAGCAGCTTAGCCGAGGGAGGAAACTATGGCTACACCTTC	CASSLAEGGNYGYTF
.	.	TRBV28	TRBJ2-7	TGTGCCAGCAGCGGCAGGGTGGACGAGCAGTACTTC	CASSGRVDEQYF
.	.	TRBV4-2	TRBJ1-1	TGTGCCAGCAGCCAGGAACCAGGCCTGGGCACTGAAGCTTTCTTT	CASSQEPGLGTEAFF
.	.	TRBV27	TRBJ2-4	TGTGCCAGCAGTCCCCTGATGGAGGGACCCTCCAGAAACATTCAGTACTTC	CASSPLMEGPSRNIQYF
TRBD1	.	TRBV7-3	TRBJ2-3	TGTGCCAGCAGCTTCAGGGGGACAGGACCAACAGATACGCAGTATTTT	CASSFRGTGPTDTQYF
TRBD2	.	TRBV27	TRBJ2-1	TGTGCCAGCAGTCCACAGCGGGAGAAGGACAATGAGCAGTTCTTC	CASSPQREKDNEQFF
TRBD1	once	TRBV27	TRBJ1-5	TGTGCCAGCAGTTTCGGACAGGGGGCGGGTCAGCCCCAGCATTTT	CASSFGQGAGQPQHF
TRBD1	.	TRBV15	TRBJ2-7	TGTGCCACCAGCAGAGTACCCCCCAGGGGGTCCCAGGGCGAGCAGTACTTC	CATSRVPPRGSQGEQYF
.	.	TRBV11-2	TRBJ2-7	TGTGCCAGCAGCTTAGAGGCCTCTCCGGGTTACGAGCAGTACTTC	CASSLEASPGYEQYF
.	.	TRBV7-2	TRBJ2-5	TGTGCCAGCAGCTTAGAGTCCCCGACAGGAGAAACCCAGTACTTC	CASSLESPTGETQYF
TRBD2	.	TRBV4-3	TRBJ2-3	TGCGCCAGCAGCCAAGTGGGGGGTGCGGGGGGAGATACGCAGTATTTT	CASSQVGGAGGDTQYF
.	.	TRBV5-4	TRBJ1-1	TGTGCCAGCAGCCTCACAGGATCCATAACTGAAGCTTTCTTT	CASSLTGSITEAFF
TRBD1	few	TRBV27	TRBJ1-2	TGTGCCAGCAGTCCCCGCAGGGGGGATGGCTACACCTTC	CASSPRRGDGYTF
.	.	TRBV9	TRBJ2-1	TGTGCCAGCAGCGTAGTCGGAGGTGAGCAGTTCTTC	CASSVVGGEQFF
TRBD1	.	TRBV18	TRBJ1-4	TGTGCCAGCTCACCAAGGGGACAGGGGAATGAAAAACTGTTTTTT	CASSPRGQGNEKLFF
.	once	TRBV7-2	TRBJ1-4	TGTGCCAGCAGCTTTCAGGGAAATAATGAAAAACTGTTTTTT	CASSFQGNNEKLFF
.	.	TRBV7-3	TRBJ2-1	TGTGCCAGCAGCTCCGGGGGGATTTCTGGGGGGCGGCAGTTCTTC	CASSSGGISGGRQFF
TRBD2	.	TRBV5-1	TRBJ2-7	TGCGCCAGCAGCTTCCGTGGGGGGGAGGAGCAGTACTTC	CASSFRGGEEQYF
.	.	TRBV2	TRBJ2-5	TGTGCCATCAAAAGGAGGTTCCAAGAGACCCAGTACTTC	CAIKRRFQETQYF
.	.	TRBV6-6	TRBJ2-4	TGTGCCAGCAGGCCCGTGGACAGCCTAGCCAAAAACATTCAGTACTTC	CASRPVDSLAKNIQYF
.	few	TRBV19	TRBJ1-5	TGTGCCAGTAGTTCGAACCAGGGTTACAATCAGCCCCAGCATTTT	CASSSNQGYNQPQHF
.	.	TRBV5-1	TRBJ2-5	TGCGCCAGCAGCTTGGTTTGGACATTAGGAGAGACCCAGTACTTC	CASSLVWTLGETQYF
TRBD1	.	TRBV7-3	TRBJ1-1	TGTGCCAGCAGCTCCTGGACAGGGACTGAAGCTTTCTTT	CASSSWTGTEAFF
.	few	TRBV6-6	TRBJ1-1	TGTGCCAGCAGTTACAGGGCGGGGCCGGTGGCGGCTGAAGCTTTCTTT	CASSYRAGPVAAEAFF
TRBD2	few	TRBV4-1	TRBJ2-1	TGCGCCAGCAGCCAAGACCTAGCGGGAAAGAATGAGCAGTTCTTC	CASSQDLAGKNEQFF
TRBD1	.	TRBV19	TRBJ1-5	TGTGCCAGTAGTATGGACAGGGTTAATCAGCCCCAGCATTTT	CASSMDRVNQPQHF
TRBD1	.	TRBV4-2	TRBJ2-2	TGTGCCAGCAGCCAAGATGAGGCAGGGGGAAACACCGGGGAGCTGTTTTTT	CASSQDEAGGNTGELFF
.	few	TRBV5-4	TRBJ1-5	TGTGCCAGCAGCTTGGACGGGGATCAGCCCCAGCATTTT	CASSLDGDQPQHF
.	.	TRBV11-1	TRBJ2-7	TGTGCCAGCAGCTCCGGGACACCAAACTACGAGCAGTACTTC	CASSSGTPNYEQYF
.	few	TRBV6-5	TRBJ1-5	TGTGCCAGCAGTTACTCTTGGGGGGGGAATCAGCCCCAGCATTTT	CASSYSWGGNQPQHF
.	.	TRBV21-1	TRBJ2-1	TGTGCCAGCAGCAGTTGCGGGAGGCCCAATGAGCAGTTCTTC	CASSSCGRPNEQFF